This entry lists 28 T cell receptor beta chains sequenced from one sample in a study of T cell clonality in common variable immunodeficiency. Study-wide findings and caveats: In common variable immunodeficiency, TCR beta chains reportedly carried fewer deletions and N-nucleotide insertions.

What these receptors recognize is not known. Generated by immunoSEQ multiplex PCR, the TCRdb table keeps only in-frame clones and is missing some. Listed for the sample are 30,000 to 35,000 clones, none seen a single time. Input material: peripheral blood mononuclear cells. These receptors all come from a human donor with common variable immunodeficiency.

This clone was recorded a few times. The CDR3 end is not reached by the read, which stops 3 residues before it; the germline J gene fills it in. The gene calls are TRBV6-1 and TRBJ1-2, with D unclear. With 3 bases removed from V and 4 bases from J, the gap between germline ends came to 12 bases. The CDR3 contains 14 residues. CDR1 MNHNS and CDR2 SASEGT come from the germline V gene. CDR3 amino acids: CASSEGYSFYGYTF. CDR3 bases read: TGTGCCAGCAGTGAGGGCTACTCATTCTATGGC.

This clone was found many times. The CDR3 end lies 3 residues beyond the end of the read and is filled in from the germline J gene. This chain joins TRBV10-3 and TRBJ1-2, with D possibly being TRBD1 (5 bases). Germline lookup yields CDR1 ENHRY and CDR2 SYGVKD. The V end lost 6 bases, the J end lost 6 bases, and 11 bases lay between the germline ends. The CDR3 consists of 12 residues. The DNA read from the CDR3 is TGTGCCATCAGCGGGACTGGGGATGGC. Residues: CAISGTGDG. The whole CDR3 sequence reads CAISGTGDGYTF.

This clone occurred many times. The read comes to an end 3 residues before the CDR3 does, leaving the germline J gene to fill in the end. The chain combines TRBV5-1 with TRBJ2-7; D uncertain. The CDR3 is 14 amino acids. Germline V gives CDR1 SGHRS, CDR2 YFSETQ. Trimming shortened V by 2 bases and J by 2 bases, and 11 bases separated the two germline ends. The DNA read from the CDR3 is TGCGCCAGCAGCTTCGGCGGCCCCCCCTACGAG. Its protein product is CASSFGGPPYE. The CDR3 in full is CASSFGGPPYEQYF.

This clone was found many times. Read data end 3 residues before the CDR3 end; the end is taken from the germline J gene. V is TRBV7-7 and J is TRBJ2-2, with TRBD2 matching 8 bases. The CDR3 consists of 18 residues. Per germline, CDR1 SSHAT and CDR2 FNYEAQ (reference sequence). CDR3 loop: CASSLSRGSGTPGKELFF. CDR3 DNA, as far as it was read: TGTGCCAGCAGCTTATCCCGGGGTAGCGGGACCCCGGGCAAAGAG. Complete variable domain (other parts from reference TRBV7-7 and TRBJ2-2): GAGVSQSPRYKVTKRGQDVTLRCDPISSHATLYWYQQALGQGPEFLTYFNYEAQPDKSGLPSDRFSAERPEGSISTLTIQRTEQRDSAMYRCASSLSRGSGTPGKELFFGEGSRLTVL.

In this sample, this clone turned up many times. The sequence runs out 3 residues before the end of the CDR3; the remainder is reconstructed from the germline J gene. This sequence joins TRBV19 and TRBJ2-4, with D tentatively TRBD2 (6 bases). CDR3 length: 17 residues. With 1 base removed from V and 3 bases from J, the gap between germline ends came to 16 bases. The germline V gene has CDR1 LNHDA and CDR2 SQIVND (reference sequence). CDR3: CASSIGGEASVKNIQYF. The CDR3 DNA, read in part, is TGTGCCAGTAGTATAGGGGGCGAGGCTAGCGTCAAAAACATT.

With respect to this clone: The read ends 3 residues shy of where the CDR3 ends; the end is completed using the germline J gene. V usage is TRBV7-2 and J usage is TRBJ1-2, with D maybe TRBD1 (6 bases). The length of the CDR3 is 11 residues. Looked up from germline, CDR1 is SGHTA and CDR2 is FQGNSA. The part of the CDR3 DNA that was read is TGTGCCAGAACAGGGATTGAAGGC. This translates into CARTGIEG. The complete CDR3 sequence is CARTGIEGYTF.

This clone was recorded many times. The missing CDR3 end, 3 residues past where the read stops, is filled in from the germline J gene. The chain employs TRBV5-5 and TRBJ2-7, with 8 bases that match TRBD2. V dropped 0 bases and J dropped 0; count of bases not matched to a gene: 2. The CDR3 is made up of 15 amino acids. CDR1 and CDR2 from the germline V gene are SGHKS and YYEKEE (reference sequence). Incomplete CDR3 DNA: TGTGCCAGCAGCTTGGCTAGCGGGCTCTCCTACGAG. Protein sequence: CASSLASGLSYE. The full CDR3 protein reads CASSLASGLSYEQYF. Based on the CDR3 plus reference TRBV5-5 and TRBJ2-7, the full variable domain is DAGVTQSPTHLIKTRGQQVTLRCSPISGHKSVSWYQQVLGQGPQFIFQYYEKEERGRGNFPDRFSARQFPNYSSELNVNALLLGDSALYLCASSLASGLSYEQYFGPGTRLTVT.

This clone was detected only a few times. The read ends 3 residues early relative to the CDR3; the germline J gene fills the gap. This sample also contains other DNA sequences that code for the same CDR3. The chain links TRBV7-9 to TRBJ2-5; 14 bases map to TRBD2. The length of the CDR3 is 15 residues. Unmatched junction bases numbered 1, after V lost 3 bases and J lost 4 bases. CDR1 SEHNR and CDR2 FQNEAQ come from the germline V gene (reference sequence). The chain's CDR3 is CASSLTSGRGETQYF. The covered CDR3 bases are TGTGCCAGCAGCTTGACTAGCGGGAGGGGAGAGACC. Using reference TRBV7-9 and TRBJ2-5 for the parts outside the CDR3, the full variable domain is DTGVSQNPRHKITKRGQNVTFRCDPISEHNRLYWYRQTLGQGPEFLTYFQNEAQLEKSRLLSDRFSAERPKGSFSTLEIQRTEQGDSAMYLCASSLTSGRGETQYFGPGTRLLVL.

This clone was counted many times. The read gets to within 3 residues of the CDR3 end, and the germline J gene fills in the rest. This chain uses TRBV7-2 with TRBJ1-1; TRBD1 matches at 9 bases. The CDR3 length is 14 residues. J was trimmed by 1 base and V by 4 bases; bases with no gene match: 1. Germline CDR1 and CDR2: SGHTA and FQGNSA. The CDR3 region is CASSSGQGNTEAFF. Partial CDR3 DNA: TGTGCCAGCAGCTCGGGACAGGGGAACACTGAA.

By share of the sample, this clone is medium-sized. The missing CDR3 end, 3 residues past where the read stops, is filled in from the germline J gene. The genes are TRBV9 and TRBJ2-1, with TRBD2 matching over 12 bases. The V gene's germline CDR1 is SGDLS and CDR2 YYNGEE. The CDR3 runs 17 residues. The ends lost 0 bases at V and 6 bases at J; junction bases unmatched: 7. The part of the CDR3 DNA that was read is TGTGCCAGCAGCGTAGGTCGACTAGCGGGAGCGTTCAATGAG. It codes for CASSVGRLAGAFNE. The full-length CDR3 reads as CASSVGRLAGAFNEQFF.

About this clone: The CDR3 end falls 3 residues outside the read, so it is completed with the germline J gene. The V and J genes are TRBV2 and TRBJ1-1, with 7 bases identical to TRBD1. The length of the CDR3 is 14 residues. Germline V lookup: CDR1 SNHLY, CDR2 FYNNEI. The ends lost 3 bases at V and 7 bases at J; junction bases unmatched: 8. The CDR3 loop is CASSERGRGGEAFF. Incomplete CDR3 DNA: TGTGCCAGCAGTGAGAGGGGGCGAGGGGGTGAA. The full variable domain, with the rest looked up from reference TRBV2 and TRBJ1-1, is EPEVTQTPSHQVTQMGQEVILRCVPISNHLYFYWYRQILGQKVEFLVSFYNNEISEKSEIFDDQFSVERPDGSNFTLKIRSTKLEDSAMYFCASSERGRGGEAFFGQGTRLTVV.

This clone was seen many times. The CDR3 is cut off 3 residues early in the read; its end comes from the germline J gene. V is TRBV18 and J is TRBJ2-3; the D is unclear. V lost 3 bases, J lost 3 bases, and 4 bases lay in between. CDR3 length: 12 amino acids. Germline lookup yields CDR1 KGHSH and CDR2 LQKENI. The CDR3 loop is CASSPKTDTQYF. Incomplete CDR3 DNA: TGTGCCAGCTCACCTAAAACAGATACG.

Notes on this clone: From the germline J gene comes the end of the CDR3, since the read stops 3 residues before it. The V gene is TRBV2, the J gene TRBJ1-5, with a weak D call TRBD1 (6 bases). Germline loops: CDR1 SNHLY, CDR2 FYNNEI. The CDR3 covers 11 residues. Trimming removed 6 bases at V and 6 bases at J, with 6 bases between. CDR3 bases read: TGTGCCAGCAGGACAGGTCAGCCC. Its translation: CASRTGQP. The full CDR3 is CASRTGQPQHF.

Concerning this clone itself: The read ends 3 residues before the CDR3 terminus; that terminus is restored from the germline J gene. The gene calls are TRBV7-6 and TRBJ1-4, with TRBD1 as a possible D gene (6 bases). The V gene's germline CDR1 is SGHVS and CDR2 FNYEAQ. The CDR3 is 15 amino acids. V was cut by 6 bases and J by 2 bases, with 13 bases left in between. CDR3 bases read: TGTGCCAGCAGTCGAACAGGGACCACTAATGAAAAA. Translated: CASSRTGTTNEK. The whole CDR3 region reads CASSRTGTTNEKLFF.

This clone was observed a few times. The read ends 3 residues early relative to the CDR3; the germline J gene fills the gap. V and J are TRBV7-6 and TRBJ2-1; D may be TRBD2 (5 bases). V lost 0 bases and J lost 0, with 9 bases in between. The CDR3 runs 16 residues. The germline CDR1 and CDR2 sequences are SGHVS and FNYEAQ. The CDR3 DNA, read in part, is TGTGCCAGCAGCTTAGCCCGGGGAAGCTCCTACAATGAG. This gives the protein CASSLARGSSYNE. In full, the CDR3 is CASSLARGSSYNEQFF. The complete variable domain, with remaining parts taken from reference TRBV7-6 and TRBJ2-1, reads GAGVSQSPRYKVTKRGQDVALRCDPISGHVSLYWYRQALGQGPEFLTYFNYEAQQDKSGLPNDRFSAERPEGSISTLTIQRTEQRDSAMYRCASSLARGSSYNEQFFGPGTRLTVL.

As to this clone: The DNA ends 3 residues before the CDR3 does, and the rest of the CDR3 is filled in from the germline J gene. The chain uses TRBV2 and TRBJ1-5; D perhaps matches TRBD1 (6 bases). The CDR3 has 14 residues. Germline V gene data show CDR1 as SNHLY and CDR2 as FYNNEI. V lost 6 bases and J lost 0, with 9 bases in between. CDR3 amino acids: CASRDRSSNQPQHF. The covered CDR3 bases are TGTGCCAGCAGGGACAGATCTAGCAATCAGCCC. Drawing the rest from reference TRBV2 and TRBJ1-5, the complete variable domain is EPEVTQTPSHQVTQMGQEVILRCVPISNHLYFYWYRQILGQKVEFLVSFYNNEISEKSEIFDDQFSVERPDGSNFTLKIRSTKLEDSAMYFCASRDRSSNQPQHFGDGTRLSIL.

CDR3 sequence: CASSPRTGRGNIQYF. CDR3 DNA (partial): TGTGCCAGCAGCCCGAGGACAGGGCGCGGAAACATT. This chain uses TRBV7-3 with TRBJ2-4; 8 nucleotides line up with TRBD1. The read halts 3 residues ahead of the CDR3 end, with the missing end drawn from the germline J gene. Germline CDR1 is SGHTA and CDR2 is FQGTGA. CDR3 size: 15 residues. Trimming removed 5 bases from V and 6 bases from J; junction bases left unmatched: 9.

This clone has ten or more counts. The read halts 3 residues ahead of the CDR3 end, with the missing end drawn from the germline J gene. The chain combines TRBV18 with TRBJ1-1, with unresolved D. The ends were cut back, 1 base at V and 0 bases at J, with 12 bases in the middle. The CDR3 sequence is 16 residues long. Per the germline V gene, CDR1 is KGHSH and CDR2 is LQKENI. CDR3 DNA, as far as it was read: TGTGCCAGCTCACCACTTTTATCAGAATTGAACACTGAA. As protein: CASSPLLSELNTE. The entire CDR3 is CASSPLLSELNTEAFF.

This clone was detected a few times. The sequenced fragment ends 3 residues before the CDR3 boundary, so the rest is inferred from the germline J gene. This chain uses TRBV13 with TRBJ1-1; TRBD1 might be the D (5 bases). The V gene's germline CDR1 is PRHDT and CDR2 FYEKMQ (reference sequence). The CDR3 runs to 16 residues. The V end lost 4 bases, the J end lost 0 bases, and 15 bases lay between the germline ends. The CDR3 sequence: CASSSRQRQLNTEAFF. CDR3 DNA, as far as it was read: TGTGCCAGCAGCTCGCGTCAGCGACAGTTGAACACTGAA. Based on the CDR3 plus reference TRBV13 and TRBJ1-1, the full variable domain is AAGVIQSPRHLIKEKRETATLKCYPIPRHDTVYWYQQGPGQDPQFLISFYEKMQSDKGSIPDRFSAQQFSDYHSELNMSSLELGDSALYFCASSSRQRQLNTEAFFGQGTRLTVV.

Remarks on this clone: Read sequence stops 3 residues before the CDR3 end, and the germline J gene provides the missing end. The genes are TRBV7-9 and TRBJ2-7; D not certain. Trimming stripped 1 base from V and 3 bases from J, with 7 bases between. The CDR3 is 13 amino acids. Germline CDR1 SEHNR, CDR2 FQNEAQ (reference sequence). CDR3 sequence reads: CASSLVARYEQYF. CDR3 DNA (partial): TGTGCCAGCAGCTTAGTAGCTCGCTACGAG.

Remarks on this clone: A far larger clone is one nucleotide away, so this likely arose from a read error. The CDR3 end lies 3 residues beyond the end of the read and is filled in from the germline J gene. The V and J genes are TRBV5-1 and TRBJ1-6; D remains ambiguous. The CDR3 runs to 14 residues. V lost 4 bases, J lost 7 bases, and 12 bases lay in between. The germline CDR1 and CDR2 sequences are SGHRS and YFSETQ. CDR3 protein: CASSATSWNSPLHF. Partial CDR3 DNA: TGCGCCAGCAGCGCAACAAGTTGGAATTCACCC.

This clone was found many times. CDR3 bases read: TGTGCCAGTAACCAGGGAGTCGTGGGCAATCAGCCC. Protein sequence: CASNQGVVGNQP. The full CDR3 protein reads CASNQGVVGNQPQHF. The V and J genes are TRBV19 and TRBJ1-5, with D possibly being TRBD1 (5 bases). The read falls 3 residues short of the CDR3 end, and the missing part is taken from the germline J gene. Germline-derived CDR1 and CDR2 are LNHDA and SQIVND (reference sequence). The CDR3 has 15 residues. Trimming cost V 7 bases and J 2 bases, with 15 bases left between them.

This clone was observed many times. Read coverage stops 3 residues before the CDR3 terminus; the germline J gene supplies the remainder. The chain links TRBV19 to TRBJ2-1; the match to TRBD2 covers 12 bases. With 6 bases clipped from V and 1 base from J, the junction kept 16 bases outside the gene matches. Germline assignment: CDR1 LNHDA and CDR2 SQIVND (reference sequence). The CDR3 consists of 20 residues. The DNA read from the CDR3 is TGTGCCAGTAGAGACCCTAGACTAGCGGGAGTTATGGGGTCCTACAATGAG. Translation: CASRDPRLAGVMGSYNE. Given in full, the CDR3 is CASRDPRLAGVMGSYNEQFF.

Turning to this clone: The CDR3 end lies 3 residues beyond the end of the read and is filled in from the germline J gene. This chain uses TRBV6-2 or TRBV6-3 with TRBJ1-2, with 8 bases fitting TRBD1. CDR3 length equals 14 residues. CDR1 and CDR2 (germline): MNHEY, SVGEGT. The V and J ends lost 2 bases and 7 bases, in that order; junction bases with no gene match: 6. CDR3 sequence reads: CASSYQTGVVGYTF. CDR3 DNA, as far as it was read: TGTGCCAGCAGTTACCAGACAGGGGTTGTTGGC.

This clone appeared many times. The read ends 3 residues shy of where the CDR3 ends; the end is completed using the germline J gene. The chain links TRBV29-1 to TRBJ1-2, with D perhaps matching TRBD1 (6 bases). CDR3 length: 14 amino acids. Germline loops: CDR1 SQVTM, CDR2 ANQGSEA. Trimming cost V 5 bases and J 4 bases, with 17 bases left between them. CDR3 DNA, as far as it was read: TGCAGCGTTCGACCCGGGGGGCCTGGCTATGGC. Translation: CSVRPGGPGYG. In full, the CDR3 reads CSVRPGGPGYGYTF.

At least ten counts were recorded for this clone. The read gets to within 3 residues of the CDR3 end, and the germline J gene fills in the rest. The V and J genes are TRBV11-3 and TRBJ2-5, with D tentatively TRBD2 (5 bases). V lost 0 bases and J 2 bases, leaving 10 bases between the germline ends. The germline CDR1 and CDR2 sequences are SGHNT and YENEEA. The CDR3 runs to 15 residues. The CDR3 bases that were read are TGTGCCAGCAGCTTAGATTCGGGGAATCAAGAGACC. Protein sequence: CASSLDSGNQET. The complete CDR3 sequence is CASSLDSGNQETQYF.

This clone was seen a handful of times. The read comes to an end 3 residues before the CDR3 does, leaving the germline J gene to fill in the end. This chain connects TRBV7-9 to TRBJ2-5; TRBD1 agrees at 9 bases. The germline V gene encodes CDR1 SEHNR and CDR2 FQNEAQ (reference sequence). With V trimmed by 4 bases and J by 4 bases, 4 bases remained unmatched. The CDR3 consists of 14 residues. Partial CDR3 DNA: TGTGCCAGCAGCTCTACAGGGGGCGGAGAGACC. This codes for CASSSTGGGET. The entire CDR3 is CASSSTGGGETQYF.

This clone was counted at least ten times. A read error may account for a junction end that differs from germline. The sequenced fragment ends 3 residues before the CDR3 boundary, so the rest is inferred from the germline J gene. The chain employs TRBV4-2 and TRBJ2-3; TRBD1 matches 9 bases. Germline CDR1 LGHNA, CDR2 YNFKEQ. This CDR3 has 18 residues. This CDR3 is CASSQDRGTGSRTDTQYF. The sequenced CDR3 bases are TGCGCCAGCAGCCAGGATCGGGGGACAGGGTCAAGGACAGATACG.